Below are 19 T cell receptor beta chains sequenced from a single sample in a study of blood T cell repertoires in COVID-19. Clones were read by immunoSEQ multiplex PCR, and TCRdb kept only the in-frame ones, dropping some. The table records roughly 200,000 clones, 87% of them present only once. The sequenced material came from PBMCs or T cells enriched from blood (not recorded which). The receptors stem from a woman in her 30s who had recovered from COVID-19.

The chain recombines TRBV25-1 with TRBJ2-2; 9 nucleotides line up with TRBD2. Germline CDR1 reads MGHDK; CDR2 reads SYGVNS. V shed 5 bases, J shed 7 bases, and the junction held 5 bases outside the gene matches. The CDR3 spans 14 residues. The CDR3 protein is CASSSSGSGGELFF. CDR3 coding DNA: TGTGCCAGCAGTAGTAGCGGGAGTGGCGGGGAGCTGTTTTTT. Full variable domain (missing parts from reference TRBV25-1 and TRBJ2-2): EADIYQTPRYLVIGTGKKITLECSQTMGHDKMYWYQQDPGMELHLIHYSYGVNSTEKGDLSSESTVSRIRTEHFPLTLESARPSHTSQYLCASSSSGSGGELFFGEGSRLTVL.

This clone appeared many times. DNA of the CDR3: TGTGCCAGCAGCCCCTGGACAGGGGAGCACGAAGCTTTCTTT. Its translation: CASSPWTGEHEAFF. J is TRBJ1-1 and V is TRBV7-2; 9 bases agree with TRBD1. The CDR3 runs 14 residues. Germline V gene data show CDR1 as SGHTA and CDR2 as FQGNSA. V lost 5 bases to trimming and J lost 8 bases; unmatched junction nucleotides: 9. Full variable domain (missing parts from reference TRBV7-2 and TRBJ1-1): GAGVSQSPSNKVTEKGKDVELRCDPISGHTALYWYRQSLGQGLEFLIYFQGNSAPDKSGLPSDRFSAERTGGSVSTLTIQRTQQEDSAVYLCASSPWTGEHEAFFGQGTRLTVV.

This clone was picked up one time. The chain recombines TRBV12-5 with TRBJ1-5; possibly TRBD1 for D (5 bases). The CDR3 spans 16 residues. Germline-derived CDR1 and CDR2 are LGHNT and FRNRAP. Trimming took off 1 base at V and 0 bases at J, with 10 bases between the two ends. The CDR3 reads CASGLEQGYSNQPQHF. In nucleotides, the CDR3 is TGTGCTAGTGGTTTGGAGCAGGGCTATAGCAATCAGCCCCAGCATTTT.

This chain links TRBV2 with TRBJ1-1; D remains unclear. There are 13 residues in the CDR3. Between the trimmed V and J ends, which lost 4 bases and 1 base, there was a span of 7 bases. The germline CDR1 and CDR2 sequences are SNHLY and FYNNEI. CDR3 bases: TGTGCCAGCAGTGTAAATAGGAACACTGAAGCTTTCTTT. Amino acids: CASSVNRNTEAFF.

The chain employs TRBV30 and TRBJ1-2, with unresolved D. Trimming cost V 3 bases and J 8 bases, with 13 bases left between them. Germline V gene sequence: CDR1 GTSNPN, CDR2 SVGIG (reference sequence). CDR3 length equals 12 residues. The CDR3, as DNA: TGTGCCTGGAGCCTCGGACTTCTAGGCTACACCTTC. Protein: CAWSLGLLGYTF.

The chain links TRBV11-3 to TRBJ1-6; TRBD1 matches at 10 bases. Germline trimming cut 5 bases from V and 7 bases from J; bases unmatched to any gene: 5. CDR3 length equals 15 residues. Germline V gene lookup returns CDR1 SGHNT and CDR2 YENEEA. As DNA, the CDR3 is TGTGCCAGCAGCCCCGGGGACAGGGGCAATTCACCCCTCCACTTT. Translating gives CASSPGDRGNSPLHF.

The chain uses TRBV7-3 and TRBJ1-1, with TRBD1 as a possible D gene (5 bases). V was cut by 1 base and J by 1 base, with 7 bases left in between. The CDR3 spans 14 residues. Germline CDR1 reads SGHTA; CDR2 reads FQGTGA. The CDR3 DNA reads TGTGCCAGCAGCTTAAGGCAGGGGAACACTGAAGCTTTCTTT. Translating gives CASSLRQGNTEAFF.

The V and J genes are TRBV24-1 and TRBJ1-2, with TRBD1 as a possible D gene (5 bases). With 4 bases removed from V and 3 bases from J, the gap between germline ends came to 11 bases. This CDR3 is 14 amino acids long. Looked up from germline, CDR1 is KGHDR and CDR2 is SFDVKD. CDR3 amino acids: CATSDPTVHYGYTF. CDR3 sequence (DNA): TGTGCCACCAGTGACCCGACAGTACACTATGGCTACACCTTC.

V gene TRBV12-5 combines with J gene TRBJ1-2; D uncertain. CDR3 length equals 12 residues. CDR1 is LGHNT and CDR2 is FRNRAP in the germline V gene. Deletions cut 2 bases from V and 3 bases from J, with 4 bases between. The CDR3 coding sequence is TGTGCTAGTGGTTTGACTGACTATGGCTACACCTTC. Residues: CASGLTDYGYTF.

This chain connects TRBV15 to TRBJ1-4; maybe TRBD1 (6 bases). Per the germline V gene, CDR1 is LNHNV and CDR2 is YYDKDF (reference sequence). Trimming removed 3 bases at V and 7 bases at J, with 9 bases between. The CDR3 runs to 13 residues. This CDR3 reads CATSRGALEKLFF. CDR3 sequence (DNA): TGTGCCACCAGCAGGGGGGCCCTTGAAAAACTGTTTTTT.

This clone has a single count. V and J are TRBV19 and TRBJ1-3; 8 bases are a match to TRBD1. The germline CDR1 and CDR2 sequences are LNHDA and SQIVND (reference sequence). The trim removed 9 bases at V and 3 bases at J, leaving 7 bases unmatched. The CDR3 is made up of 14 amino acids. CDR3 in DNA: TGTGCCAGCCACCAGGGGGCGGTTGGAAACACCATATATTTT. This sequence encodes CASHQGAVGNTIYF.

The CDR3 DNA is TGTGCCAGCAGCGCACGATGGGACAGTTTGAACACTGAAGCTTTCTTT. Protein: CASSARWDSLNTEAFF. The gene calls are TRBV21-1 and TRBJ1-1; TRBD1 was called by the table and not checked on the DNA. TRBV21-1 is labeled a pseudogene. The CDR3 contains 16 residues.

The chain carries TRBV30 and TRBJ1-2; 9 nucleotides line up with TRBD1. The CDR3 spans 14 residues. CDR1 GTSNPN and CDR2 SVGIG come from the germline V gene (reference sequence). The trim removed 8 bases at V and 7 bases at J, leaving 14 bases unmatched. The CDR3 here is CAVGFPGQGSGYTF. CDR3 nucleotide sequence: TGTGCCGTCGGGTTTCCGGGACAGGGCTCTGGCTACACCTTC.

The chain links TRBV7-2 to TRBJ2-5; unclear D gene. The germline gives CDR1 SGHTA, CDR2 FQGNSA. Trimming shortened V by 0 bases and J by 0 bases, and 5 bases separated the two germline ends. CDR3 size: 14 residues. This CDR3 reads CASSLAQYQETQYF. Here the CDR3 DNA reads TGTGCCAGCAGCTTAGCTCAGTACCAAGAGACCCAGTACTTC.

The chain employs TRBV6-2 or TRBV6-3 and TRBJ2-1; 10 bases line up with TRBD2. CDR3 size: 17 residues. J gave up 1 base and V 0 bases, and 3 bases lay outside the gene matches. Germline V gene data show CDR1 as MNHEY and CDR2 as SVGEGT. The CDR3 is CASSYSSGGFSYNEQFF. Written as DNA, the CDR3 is TGTGCCAGCAGTTACTCTAGCGGGGGGTTTTCCTACAATGAGCAGTTCTTC.

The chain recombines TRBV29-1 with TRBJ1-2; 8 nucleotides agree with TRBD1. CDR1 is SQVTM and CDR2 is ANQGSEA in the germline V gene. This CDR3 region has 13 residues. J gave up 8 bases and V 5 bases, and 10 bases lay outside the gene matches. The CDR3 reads CSVRQGWVGGYTF. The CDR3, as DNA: TGCAGCGTTCGACAGGGGTGGGTAGGAGGCTACACCTTC. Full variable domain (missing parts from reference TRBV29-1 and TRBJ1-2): SAVISQKPSRDICQRGTSLTIQCQVDSQVTMMFWYRQQPGQSLTLIATANQGSEATYESGFVIDKFPISRPNLTFSTLTVSNMSPEDSSIYLCSVRQGWVGGYTFGSGTRLTVV.

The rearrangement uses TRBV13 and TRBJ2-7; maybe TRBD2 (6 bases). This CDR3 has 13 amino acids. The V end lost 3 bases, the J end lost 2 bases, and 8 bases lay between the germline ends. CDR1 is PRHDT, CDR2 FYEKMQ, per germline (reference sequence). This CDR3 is CASSLGLPYEQYF. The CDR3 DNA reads TGTGCCAGCAGCTTGGGACTGCCCTACGAGCAGTACTTC.

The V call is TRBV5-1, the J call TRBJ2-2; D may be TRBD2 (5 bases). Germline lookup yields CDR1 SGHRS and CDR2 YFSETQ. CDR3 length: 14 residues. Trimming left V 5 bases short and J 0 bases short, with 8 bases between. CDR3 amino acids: CASRDSSNTGELFF. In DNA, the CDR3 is TGCGCCAGCAGGGACTCTTCGAACACCGGGGAGCTGTTTTTT.

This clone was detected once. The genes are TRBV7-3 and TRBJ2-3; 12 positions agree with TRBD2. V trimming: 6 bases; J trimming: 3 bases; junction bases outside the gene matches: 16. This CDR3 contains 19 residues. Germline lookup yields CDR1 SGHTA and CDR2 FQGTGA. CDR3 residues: CASSRYSRASGRVTDTQYF. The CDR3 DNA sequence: TGTGCCAGCAGTCGATACAGCCGGGCTAGCGGGAGGGTTACAGATACGCAGTATTTT.